The next 17 T cell receptor beta chains were all read from a single sample in a study of shared clonotypes between healthy human individuals (dated by TCRdb to about 2020). CD8 naive samples were obtained by positive selection for CCR7 among CD45RO-negative cells, yielding a CD45RA+CCR7+ population from which TemRA cells were excluded. The library came from the immunoSEQ multiplex PCR assay. TCRdb re-hosts the immuneACCESS table, in-frame sequences only. Its copies lack some clones; in the studies checked, an unresolved V gene accounts for under half of them, and the cause for the rest is not known. The sample has around 2,000,000 clones on record, 93% of them singletons. In total, the top ten clones hold around 1.7% of the sample. The sample comprised naive CD8+ T cells from PBMCs. The cell subset or site label corresponds to: CD45RA+CCR7+. The source is a man between 18 and 29 years old in good health. Some clones in this sample may be carry-over from other donors' samples.

The chain uses TRBV9 and TRBJ1-4; D is unresolved. The CDR3 length is 16 residues. From germline, CDR1 is SGDLS and CDR2 YYNGEE. Trimming took off 3 bases at V and 2 bases at J, with 14 bases between the two ends. Here the CDR3 reads CASSAPPSGTNEKLFF. The CDR3, as DNA: TGTGCCAGCAGCGCCCCCCCGTCGGGGACTAATGAAAAACTGTTTTTT.

CDR3 in amino acids: CASSGTVYNEQFF. In nucleotides, the CDR3 is TGTGCCAGCAGCGGGACTGTCTACAATGAGCAGTTCTTC. The rearrangement links TRBV9 to TRBJ2-1, with D tentatively TRBD2 (5 bases). The germline CDR1 and CDR2 sequences are SGDLS and YYNGEE. The CDR3 sequence is 13 residues long. The V end lost 3 bases, the J end lost 3 bases, and 7 bases lay between the germline ends.

The chain couples TRBV9 to TRBJ2-4; D may be TRBD1 or TRBD2 (5 bases each). V lost 2 bases, J lost 6 bases, and 18 bases lay in between. The CDR3 totals 16 residues. In germline, CDR1 is SGDLS, CDR2 YYNGEE. In DNA, the CDR3 is TGTGCCAGCAGCGTTGGGGAGCGGATTGGGGGAAACATTCAGTACTTC. It translates to CASSVGERIGGNIQYF.

The chain links TRBV19 to TRBJ2-7, with 8 bases aligning to TRBD1. The germline CDR1 and CDR2 sequences are LNHDA and SQIVND (reference sequence). V shed 2 bases and J 4 bases; nucleotides not matched to a gene: 7. The CDR3 runs to 15 residues. The CDR3 reads CASSINADRVYEQYF. CDR3 sequence (DNA): TGTGCCAGTAGTATAAACGCGGACAGGGTTTACGAGCAGTACTTC.

The rearrangement joins TRBV27 to TRBJ2-7; the D call may be TRBD1 or TRBD2 (5 bases each). The CDR3 length is 16 residues. The V and J ends lost 5 bases and 2 bases respectively, with 19 bases between them. From germline, CDR1 is MNHEY and CDR2 SMNVEV (reference sequence). CDR3 amino acids: CASSPLGAGTTYEQYF. The CDR3 coding sequence is TGTGCCAGCAGTCCCCTCGGGGCTGGTACCACCTACGAGCAGTACTTC.

The chain uses TRBV4-1 and TRBJ2-7; TRBD1 matches at 7 bases. The CDR3 is 16 residues long. V dropped 4 bases and J dropped 3; count of bases not matched to a gene: 12. Germline V gene lookup returns CDR1 MGHRA and CDR2 YSYEKL. The CDR3 sequence is CASSPLKDRVDYEQYF. The CDR3 DNA reads as TGCGCCAGCAGCCCTTTAAAAGACAGGGTTGACTACGAGCAGTACTTC.

This clone was observed a single time. V and J are TRBV27 and TRBJ1-1; D unresolved. There are 14 residues in the CDR3. V lost 0 bases, J lost 5 bases, and 10 bases lay in between. The germline V gene encodes CDR1 MNHEY and CDR2 SMNVEV (reference sequence). The CDR3 sequence is CASSLSASLTEAFF. The DNA of the CDR3 is TGTGCCAGCAGTTTATCGGCTTCCCTGACTGAAGCTTTCTTT.

This rearrangement joins TRBV10-1 to TRBJ2-3; D may correspond to TRBD1 or TRBD2 (5 bases each). Trimming removed 5 bases at V and 3 bases at J, with 12 bases between. CDR1 WNHNN and CDR2 SYGVQD come from the germline V gene (reference sequence). The CDR3 extends over 14 amino acids. The DNA for the CDR3 is TGCGCCAGCAGTTCCATCAGGGAGACAGATACGCAGTATTTT. This translates into CASSSIRETDTQYF.

The chain uses TRBV11-2 and TRBJ2-1, with 7 nucleotides matching TRBD2. CDR1 and CDR2 from the germline V gene are SGHAT and FQNNGV. Trimming cost V 4 bases and J 3 bases; bases outside gene matches: 18. The CDR3 is made up of 19 amino acids. The CDR3 DNA is TGTGCCAGCAGCTCGCCCCACTTTACTAGCGACGGGGGCTACAATGAGCAGTTCTTC. Its translation is CASSSPHFTSDGGYNEQFF.

The rearrangement uses TRBV6-5 and TRBJ2-5; a weak D match, TRBD2 (5 bases). Trimming removed 5 bases from V and 1 base from J, with 14 bases in between. The CDR3 covers 15 residues. Germline CDR1 is MNHEY and CDR2 is SVGAGI. DNA for the CDR3: TGTGCCAGCAGTATGGGAACTAGAGCCCAAGAGACCCAGTACTTC. This encodes CASSMGTRAQETQYF.

This clone was detected only once. This chain joins TRBV4-1 and TRBJ1-1, with D maybe TRBD1 (6 bases). The V and J ends lost 1 base and 6 bases respectively, with 12 bases between them. There are 14 residues in the CDR3. Germline values: CDR1 MGHRA, CDR2 YSYEKL. CDR3 in amino acids: CASSQVGSGAEAFF. The CDR3 nucleotides are TGCGCCAGCAGCCAAGTGGGATCAGGGGCTGAAGCTTTCTTT.

The rearrangement joins TRBV7-9 to TRBJ2-1; 7 bases fit TRBD2. Germline CDR1 SEHNR, CDR2 FQNEAQ (reference sequence). Trimming removed 4 bases from V and 6 bases from J; junction bases left unmatched: 9. CDR3 length: 15 amino acids. The CDR3 protein is CASSSRGGPVNEQFF. CDR3 nucleotide sequence: TGTGCCAGCAGCTCACGCGGGGGACCGGTCAATGAGCAGTTCTTC. Full variable domain (outside the CDR3, taken from reference TRBV7-9 and TRBJ2-1): DTGVSQNPRHKITKRGQNVTFRCDPISEHNRLYWYRQTLGQGPEFLTYFQNEAQLEKSRLLSDRFSAERPKGSFSTLEIQRTEQGDSAMYLCASSSRGGPVNEQFFGPGTRLTVL.

The chain is built from TRBV7-9 and TRBJ1-1, with TRBD1 matching 10 bases. The CDR3 is 18 residues long. J was trimmed by 3 bases and V by 5 bases; bases with no gene match: 15. CDR1 is SEHNR and CDR2 is FQNEAQ in the germline V gene (reference sequence). CDR3 DNA: TGTGCCAGCAGCCTAGTCCCGTGGACAGGGGGGAGGGACACTGAAGCTTTCTTT. It is translated as CASSLVPWTGGRDTEAFF.

The chain combines TRBV10-3 with TRBJ2-7, with D perhaps assigned TRBD1 or TRBD2 (5 bases each). This CDR3 has 13 amino acids. Germline V gene lookup returns CDR1 ENHRY and CDR2 SYGVKD. Trimming removed 6 bases from V and 6 bases from J, with 15 bases in between. The CDR3 nucleotides read TGTGCCATCAGCACGTCCAGGGAGTTCGAGCAGTACTTC. Protein sequence: CAISTSREFEQYF.

The V and J genes are TRBV7-6 and TRBJ1-5; no definite D call. Per germline, CDR1 SGHVS and CDR2 FNYEAQ. V was pared by 5 bases and J by 4 bases, with 15 bases between. This CDR3 is 15 amino acids long. CDR3 sequence reads: CASSAEVGQNQPQHF. The CDR3 DNA follows: TGTGCCAGCAGCGCGGAAGTGGGTCAAAATCAGCCCCAGCATTTT.

A remark on this clone: The sample holds other DNA sequences that translate to the same CDR3. The genes are TRBV5-6 and TRBJ1-2; D remains unclear. Trimming stripped 1 base from V and 1 base from J, with 8 bases between. The CDR3 sequence is 14 residues long. Per the germline V gene, CDR1 is SGHDT and CDR2 is YYEEEE. The CDR3: CASSLPGSNYGYTF. DNA of the CDR3: TGTGCCAGCAGCTTGCCTGGCAGTAACTATGGCTACACCTTC.

Comment on this clone: This same CDR3 is encoded by further DNA sequences in the sample. The chain uses TRBV27 and TRBJ2-5; 7 positions agree with TRBD1. The CDR3 extends over 14 amino acids. Germline V gene lookup returns CDR1 MNHEY and CDR2 SMNVEV (reference sequence). Trimming at V came to 5 bases and at J to 3 bases, leaving 6 bases not matched to a gene. The CDR3 sequence is CASSIRDREETQYF. DNA of the CDR3: TGTGCCAGCAGTATCCGGGACAGAGAAGAGACCCAGTACTTC.